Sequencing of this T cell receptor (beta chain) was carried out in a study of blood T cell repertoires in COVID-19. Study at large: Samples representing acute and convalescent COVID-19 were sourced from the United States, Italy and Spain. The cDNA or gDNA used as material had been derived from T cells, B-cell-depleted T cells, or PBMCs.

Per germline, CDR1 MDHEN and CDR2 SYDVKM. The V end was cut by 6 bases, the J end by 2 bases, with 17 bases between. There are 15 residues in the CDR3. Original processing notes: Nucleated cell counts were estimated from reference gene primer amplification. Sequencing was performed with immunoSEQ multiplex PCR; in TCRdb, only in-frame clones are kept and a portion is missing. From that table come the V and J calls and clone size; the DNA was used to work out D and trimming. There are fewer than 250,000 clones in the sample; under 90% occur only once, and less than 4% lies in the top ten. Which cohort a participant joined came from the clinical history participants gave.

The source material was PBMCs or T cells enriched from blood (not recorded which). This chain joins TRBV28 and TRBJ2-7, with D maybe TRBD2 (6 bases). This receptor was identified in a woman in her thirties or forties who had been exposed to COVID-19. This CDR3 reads CASRNPPGVTYEQYF. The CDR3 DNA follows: TGTGCCAGCAGAAACCCCCCGGGGGTAACCTACGAGCAGTACTTC.